This TCR beta chain was identified during a study of T cells in localized non-small cell lung cancer. General observations from the study: Uninvolved adjacent lung had more T cell clonality than any other tissue, topping tumor. Adjacent lung held a median roughly 56 of the top 100 tumor clones. Sequence data derive from only one tumor region, so heterogeneity remains possible.

Within the sample, this clone is medium-sized. Its antigen is unidentified. Germline V gives CDR1 SGHTA, CDR2 FQGNSA. The CDR3 runs to 14 residues. The V and J ends lost 6 bases and 4 bases respectively, with 15 bases between them. The method was immunoSEQ multiplex PCR; TCRdb's version includes in-frame clones alone and lacks a portion of them. The sample comprises over 35,000 clones, about 76% of which are singletons, and around 7.3% rests with the top ten. The sample consisted of peripheral blood mononuclear cells, taken before any cancer treatment. The rearrangement joins TRBV7-2 to TRBJ2-5; D gene ambiguous. The origin of this receptor is a male donor at least 60 years old with stage II lung adenocarcinoma. The CDR3 protein is CASSKLMWGETQYF. CDR3 nucleotides: TGTGCCAGCAGTAAGCTCATGTGGGGAGAGACCCAGTACTTC.